This passage covers 3 T cell receptor beta chains from one sample sequenced in a study of T cells in Graves' hyperthyroidism and ophthalmopathy. Researchers took RNA transcripts and amplified the TCR beta CDR3 regions from them. RT-PCR in the first round (using the HTBI primer set) targeted the TCR CDR3. MiXCR, run by TCRdb on the multiplex PCR reads, gives a single entry per CDR3 protein. Counted here are around 420,000 distinct CDR3 sequences, approximately 15% occurring once; the ten biggest clones make up about 5%. Sequencing was carried out using blood. These receptors originate from a young woman with Graves' hyperthyroidism.

In regard to this clonotype: A much larger clone lies one base from this, so it may be a read error. The chain joins TRBV18 to TRBJ1-1; maybe TRBD1 (6 bases). The CDR3 is made up of 17 amino acids. Germline CDR1 reads KGHSH; CDR2 reads LQKENI. V lost 6 bases to trimming and J lost 0 bases, with 20 bases between them. The CDR3 coding sequence is TGTGCCAGCTCTCGAGACGATGGGGGGCTGATGAACACTGAAGCTTTCTTT. Translated, it gives CASSRDDGGLMNTEAFF.

This clonotype occurred a few times. The chain has TRBV27 and TRBJ2-7; the D gene is possibly TRBD2 (5 bases). CDR3 length: 14 residues. Trimming removed 6 bases from V and 0 bases from J, with 12 bases in between. The V gene's germline CDR1 is MNHEY and CDR2 SMNVEV (reference sequence). CDR3 protein: CASRWERASYEQYF. The CDR3 nucleotides read TGTGCCAGCAGGTGGGAGAGAGCCTCCTACGAGCAGTACTTC.

This clonotype came up many times. The V and J genes are TRBV28 and TRBJ2-1; possibly TRBD2 for D (5 bases). Trimming left V 8 bases short and J 4 bases short, with 18 bases between. Germline-derived CDR1 and CDR2 are MDHEN and SYDVKM. The CDR3 is 15 amino acids. The CDR3 loop is CASGRLSGPYNEQFF. The CDR3, as DNA: TGTGCCAGCGGTAGACTAAGCGGACCATACAATGAGCAGTTCTTC.